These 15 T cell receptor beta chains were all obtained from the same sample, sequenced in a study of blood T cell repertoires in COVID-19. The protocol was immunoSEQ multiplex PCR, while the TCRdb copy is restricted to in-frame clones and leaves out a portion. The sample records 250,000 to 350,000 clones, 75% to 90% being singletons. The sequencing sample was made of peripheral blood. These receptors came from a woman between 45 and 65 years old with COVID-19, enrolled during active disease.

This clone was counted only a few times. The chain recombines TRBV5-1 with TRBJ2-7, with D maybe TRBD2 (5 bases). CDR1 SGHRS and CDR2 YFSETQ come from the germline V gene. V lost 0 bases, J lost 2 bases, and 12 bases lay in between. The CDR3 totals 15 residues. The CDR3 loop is CASSLEVGGTYEQYF. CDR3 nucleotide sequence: TGCGCCAGCAGCTTGGAAGTCGGAGGAACCTACGAGCAGTACTTC.

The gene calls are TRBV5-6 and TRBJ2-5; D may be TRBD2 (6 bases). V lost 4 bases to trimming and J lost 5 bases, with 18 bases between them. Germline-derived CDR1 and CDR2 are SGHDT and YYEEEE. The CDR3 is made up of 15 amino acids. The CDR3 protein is CASSGGWVTMETQYF. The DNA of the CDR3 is TGTGCCAGCAGCGGAGGGTGGGTGACGATGGAGACCCAGTACTTC.

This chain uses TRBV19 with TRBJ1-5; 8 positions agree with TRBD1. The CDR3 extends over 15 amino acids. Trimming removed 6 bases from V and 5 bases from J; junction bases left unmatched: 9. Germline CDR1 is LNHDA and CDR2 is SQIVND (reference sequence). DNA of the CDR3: TGTGCCAGTAGAAGACAGGGGCGAAGAGATCAGCCCCAGCATTTT. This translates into CASRRQGRRDQPQHF. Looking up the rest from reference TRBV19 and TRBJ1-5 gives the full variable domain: DGGITQSPKYLFRKEGQNVTLSCEQNLNHDAMYWYRQDPGQGLRLIYYSQIVNDFQKGDIAEGYSVSREKKESFPLTVTSAQKNPTAFYLCASRRQGRRDQPQHFGDGTRLSIL.

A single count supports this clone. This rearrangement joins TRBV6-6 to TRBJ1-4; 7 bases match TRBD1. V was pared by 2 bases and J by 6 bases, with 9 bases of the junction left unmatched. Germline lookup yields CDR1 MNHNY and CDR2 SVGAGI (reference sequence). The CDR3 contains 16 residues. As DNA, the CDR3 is TGTGCCAGCAGTTACCCGCTACAGGGGTGGGATGAAAAACTGTTTTTT. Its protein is CASSYPLQGWDEKLFF.

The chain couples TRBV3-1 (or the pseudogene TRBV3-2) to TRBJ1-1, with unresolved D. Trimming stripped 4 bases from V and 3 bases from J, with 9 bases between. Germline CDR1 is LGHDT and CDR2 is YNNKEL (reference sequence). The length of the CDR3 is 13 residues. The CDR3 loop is CASSRAGDTEAFF. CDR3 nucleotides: TGTGCCAGCAGCCGGGCGGGAGACACTGAAGCTTTCTTT.

The DNA of the CDR3 is TGTGCCAGCAGCCCTGGGCGTCTTCGGCAAGAGACCCAGTACTTC. This gives the protein CASSPGRLRQETQYF. The chain uses TRBV7-2 and TRBJ2-5; D gene ambiguous. The germline CDR1 and CDR2 sequences are SGHTA and FQGNSA. The CDR3 spans 15 residues. V was trimmed by 5 bases and J by 2 bases, leaving 15 bases between them.

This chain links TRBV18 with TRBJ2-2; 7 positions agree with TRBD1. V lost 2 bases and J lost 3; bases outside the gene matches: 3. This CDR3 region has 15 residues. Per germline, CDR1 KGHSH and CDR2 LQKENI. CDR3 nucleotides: TGTGCCAGCTCACCAAGACAGGGTCACACCGGGGAGCTGTTTTTT. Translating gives CASSPRQGHTGELFF.

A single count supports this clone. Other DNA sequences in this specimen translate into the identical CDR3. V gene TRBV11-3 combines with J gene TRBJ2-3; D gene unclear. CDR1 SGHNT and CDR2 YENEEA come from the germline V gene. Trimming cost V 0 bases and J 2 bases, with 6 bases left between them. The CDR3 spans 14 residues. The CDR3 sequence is CASSLEGTTDTQYF. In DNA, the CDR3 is TGTGCCAGCAGCTTAGAGGGCACCACAGATACGCAGTATTTT.

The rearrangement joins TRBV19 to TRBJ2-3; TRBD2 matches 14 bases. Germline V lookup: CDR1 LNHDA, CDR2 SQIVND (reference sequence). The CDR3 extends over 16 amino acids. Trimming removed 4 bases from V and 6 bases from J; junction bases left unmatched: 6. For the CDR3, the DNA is TGTGCCAGTAGTACTAGACTAGCGGGAGGGCCGGATACGCAGTATTTT. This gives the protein CASSTRLAGGPDTQYF. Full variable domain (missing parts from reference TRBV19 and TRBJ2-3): DGGITQSPKYLFRKEGQNVTLSCEQNLNHDAMYWYRQDPGQGLRLIYYSQIVNDFQKGDIAEGYSVSREKKESFPLTVTSAQKNPTAFYLCASSTRLAGGPDTQYFGPGTRLTVL.

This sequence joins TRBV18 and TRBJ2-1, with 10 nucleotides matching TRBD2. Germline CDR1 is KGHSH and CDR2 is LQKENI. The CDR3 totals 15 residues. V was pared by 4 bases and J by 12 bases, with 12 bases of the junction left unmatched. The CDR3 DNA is TGTGCCAGCTCACGTCAGGATACTAGCGGGACTTGGCAGTTCTTC. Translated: CASSRQDTSGTWQFF.

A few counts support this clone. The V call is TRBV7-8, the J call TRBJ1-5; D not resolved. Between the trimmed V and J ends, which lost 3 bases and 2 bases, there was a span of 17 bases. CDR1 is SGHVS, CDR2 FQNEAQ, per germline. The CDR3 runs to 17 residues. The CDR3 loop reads CASSFRPGVTGNQPQHF. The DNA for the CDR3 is TGTGCCAGCAGCTTCCGCCCCGGGGTTACCGGCAATCAGCCCCAGCATTTT. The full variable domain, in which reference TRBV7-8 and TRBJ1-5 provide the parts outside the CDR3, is GAGVSQSPRYKVAKRGQDVALRCDPISGHVSLFWYQQALGQGPEFLTYFQNEAQLDKSGLPSDRFFAERPEGSVSTLKIQRTQQEDSAVYLCASSFRPGVTGNQPQHFGDGTRLSIL.

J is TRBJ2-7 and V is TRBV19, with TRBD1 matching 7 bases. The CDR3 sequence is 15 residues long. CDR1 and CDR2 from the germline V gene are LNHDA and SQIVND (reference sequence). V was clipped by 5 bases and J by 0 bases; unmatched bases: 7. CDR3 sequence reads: CASSVLRDSSYEQYF. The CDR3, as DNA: TGTGCCAGTAGTGTTCTCCGGGACAGCTCCTACGAGCAGTACTTC.

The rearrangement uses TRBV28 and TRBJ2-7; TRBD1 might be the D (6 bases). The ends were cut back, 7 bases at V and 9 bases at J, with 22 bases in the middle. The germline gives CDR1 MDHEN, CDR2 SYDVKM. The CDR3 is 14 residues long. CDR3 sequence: CASTIEGQGGAQYF. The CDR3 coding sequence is TGTGCCAGCACCATCGAGGGACAAGGAGGAGCGCAGTACTTC.

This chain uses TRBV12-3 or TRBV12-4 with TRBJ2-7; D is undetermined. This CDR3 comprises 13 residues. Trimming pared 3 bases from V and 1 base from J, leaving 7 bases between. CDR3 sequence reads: CASSLWQSYEQYF. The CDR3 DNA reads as TGTGCCAGCAGTTTGTGGCAGTCCTACGAGCAGTACTTC.

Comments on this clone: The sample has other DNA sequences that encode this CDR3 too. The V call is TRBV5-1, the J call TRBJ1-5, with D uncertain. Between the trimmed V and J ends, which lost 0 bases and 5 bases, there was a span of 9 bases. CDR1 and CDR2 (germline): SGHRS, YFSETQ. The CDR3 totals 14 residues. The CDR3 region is CASSLGGGDQPQHF. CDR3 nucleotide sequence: TGCGCCAGCAGCTTGGGAGGAGGAGATCAGCCCCAGCATTTT.